This TCR beta chain was identified in a study of T-cell memory formation after mild COVID-19. About the study: The study found TCR clusters largely donor specific.

Study conclusions and caveats: Later expanders leaned toward CD4+, whereas clones contracting from day 15 to 85 were balanced CD4/CD8. Pre-infection memory already had some responding clones, implying cross-reactive memory joined.

TCRdb reprocessed the 5' RACE reads with MiXCR, giving one entry per CDR3 protein. In the table there are about 340,000 distinct CDR3 sequences, approximately 15% of which are singletons. The V gene's germline CDR1 is SGHTA and CDR2 FQGTGA. The V end was cut by 3 bases, the J end by 2 bases, with 11 bases between. The CDR3 covers 14 residues. This clonotype was seen many times. Its target is not known. V usage is TRBV7-3 and J usage is TRBJ2-7; D remains unclear. Sequencing was carried out using PBMCs or a T cell subset sorted from them (not recorded which). The sequence derives from a man aged 18 to 29 who had mild COVID-19 (a few samples of this study predate the infection). Cell type and time point are not known. The CDR3 nucleotides read TGTGCCAGCAGCTTGTACGCTAGGCCCTACGAGCAGTACTTC. This sequence encodes CASSLYARPYEQYF.